The 30 T cell receptor beta chains below all came from one sample that was sequenced in a study of early T cells in non-severe SARS-CoV-2 infection (dated by TCRdb to the early 2020s). The library relied on 5' RACE. Reads for this sample came from a NextSeq 500. Using fastp trimming at Q25 and MiXCR clonotype assembly, TCRdb reanalyzed the public sequencing data and kept in-frame beta chains. A single entry per CDR3 protein holds the most common genes and DNA from its merged rows. The sample data list about 68,000 distinct CDR3 sequences, and 11% of these were observed just once. 6.4% of the sample rests with the top ten. Sequences were obtained from whole blood. Every receptor here comes from an adult who was a healthcare worker with PCR-confirmed SARS-CoV-2 infection or an uninfected control (not recorded which).

This clonotype appeared many times. The CDR3 coding sequence is TGCAGTGCAGGGCGCCAAGAGACCCAGTACTTC. Encoded protein: CSAGRQETQYF. V gene TRBV20-1 combines with J gene TRBJ2-5; unclear D gene. The CDR3 extends over 11 amino acids. With 6 bases removed from V and 1 base from J, the gap between germline ends came to 6 bases. Looked up from germline, CDR1 is DFQATT and CDR2 is SNEGSKA (reference sequence).

This clonotype was seen a single time. The chain combines TRBV20-1 with TRBJ2-7; 8 positions agree with TRBD2. CDR1 and CDR2 (germline): DFQATT, SNEGSKA (reference sequence). The ends lost 1 base at V and 6 bases at J; junction bases unmatched: 11. The CDR3 covers 15 residues. DNA for the CDR3: TGCAGTGCTAGAGTTCCGGGACTAGATCCCCTCGAGCAGTACTTC. Translated: CSARVPGLDPLEQYF.

V is TRBV20-1 and J is TRBJ2-7, with D possibly called TRBD1 or TRBD2 (5 bases each). Per germline, CDR1 DFQATT and CDR2 SNEGSKA (reference sequence). The V gene lost 7 bases and the J gene lost 4 bases, with 14 bases spanning the gap. This CDR3 comprises 12 residues. The CDR3 DNA sequence: TGCAGTGGACGGGACGGAGAGTACGAGCAGTACTTC. Its protein product is CSGRDGEYEQYF.

The CDR3 here is CAICERGARDEQFF. The CDR3 DNA reads TGTGCCATCTGCGAGCGGGGGGCCAGGGATGAGCAGTTCTTC. This chain joins TRBV10-3 and TRBJ2-1, with 9 bases that match TRBD2. The junction had 10 bases not matched to a gene; V was cut back by 8 bases and J by 8 bases. The germline CDR1 and CDR2 sequences are ENHRY and SYGVKD. This CDR3 region has 14 residues.

CDR3 loop: CASIVQGNTEAFF. The CDR3 DNA follows: TGTGCCAGCATCGTCCAGGGTAACACTGAAGCTTTCTTT. The chain uses TRBV12-3 or TRBV12-4 and TRBJ1-1; tentative D call: TRBD1 (5 bases). The length of the CDR3 is 13 residues. Trimming took off 7 bases at V and 2 bases at J, with 11 bases between the two ends.

This chain's CDR3 is CASGQGNSPLHF. In DNA, the CDR3 is TGTGCCAGCGGACAGGGGAACTCACCCCTCCACTTT. The chain carries TRBV27 and TRBJ1-6; 9 bases fit TRBD1. The CDR3 is 12 residues long. Germline V gene lookup returns CDR1 MNHEY and CDR2 SMNVEV (reference sequence). J gave up 10 bases and V 8 bases, and 3 bases lay outside the gene matches.

The CDR3 nucleotides read TGTGCCACCAGTGAACCAGGGGTCAATGAGCAGTTCTTC. It translates to CATSEPGVNEQFF. V usage is TRBV24-1 and J usage is TRBJ2-1; a possible D gene is TRBD1 (6 bases). This CDR3 is built from 13 residues. Germline V CDR1 and CDR2: KGHDR, SFDVKD. Trimming left V 4 bases short and J 6 bases short, with 9 bases between.

This clonotype is a singleton in its sample. V is TRBV3-2 and J is TRBJ1-6; the listed D gene, TRBD1, was not tested against the DNA. TRBV3-2 is deemed a pseudogene. This CDR3 is built from 14 residues. CDR3 sequence (DNA): TGTGCCAGCACCCTCAGGGGAGGAAATTCACCCCTCCACTTT. Amino acids: CASTLRGGNSPLHF.

CDR3 amino acids: CASSLVIAGSTDTQYF. In DNA, the CDR3 is TGTGCCAGCAGCTTAGTGATAGCGGGATCCACAGATACGCAGTATTTT. V is TRBV7-8 and J is TRBJ2-3; 8 bases map to TRBD2. CDR1 is SGHVS and CDR2 is FQNEAQ in the germline V gene. The CDR3 length is 16 residues. The V segment lost 1 base and the J segment 2 bases; nucleotides outside the gene matches: 5.

The V and J genes are TRBV19 and TRBJ2-1; 13 nucleotides agree with TRBD2. V was clipped by 8 bases and J by 3 bases; unmatched bases: 13. CDR3 length equals 18 residues. Looked up from germline, CDR1 is LNHDA and CDR2 is SQIVND (reference sequence). CDR3 sequence: CASSGARTSGSRYNEQFF. The CDR3 DNA reads TGTGCCAGTTCCGGGGCTAGGACTAGCGGGAGTCGCTACAATGAGCAGTTCTTC.

This clonotype was picked up a small number of times. The chain is built from TRBV4-1 and TRBJ2-7, with a tentative D call TRBD2 (6 bases). CDR1 MGHRA and CDR2 YSYEKL come from the germline V gene. The CDR3 runs 15 residues. Trimming removed 2 bases from V and 5 bases from J, with 16 bases in between. The CDR3 sequence: CASSQSPREEDEQYF. CDR3 nucleotide sequence: TGCGCCAGCAGCCAATCCCCCAGGGAGGAGGACGAGCAGTACTTC.

This clonotype was picked up a small number of times. J is TRBJ2-7 and V is TRBV18; tentatively, D is TRBD1 or TRBD2 (5 bases each). V was clipped by 2 bases and J by 4 bases, with 9 bases between them. The germline CDR1 and CDR2 sequences are KGHSH and LQKENI. CDR3 length equals 13 residues. The CDR3 DNA reads as TGTGCCAGCTCACCAGGGGCGGGTTACGAGCAGTACTTC. Translation: CASSPGAGYEQYF.

V usage is TRBV28 and J usage is TRBJ2-1; D is perhaps TRBD2 (6 bases). Germline V CDR1 and CDR2: MDHEN, SYDVKM. This CDR3 contains 15 residues. Trimming left V 5 bases short and J 6 bases short, with 17 bases between. In DNA form, the CDR3 reads TGTGCCAGCAGTACCGCCGGGACTCGAGTCAATGAGCAGTTCTTC. Its protein is CASSTAGTRVNEQFF.

This chain uses TRBV6-4 with TRBJ2-2; D might be TRBD2 (6 bases). Trimming cost V 10 bases and J 5 bases, with 17 bases left between them. Germline V lookup: CDR1 MRHNA, CDR2 SNTAGT. The CDR3 sequence is 14 residues long. The CDR3 nucleotides are TGTGCCACCCTGCCAGGGAGGAGGACCGGGGAGCTGTTTTTT. Translating gives CATLPGRRTGELFF.

Only a few counts were recorded for this clonotype. This sequence joins TRBV5-1 and TRBJ1-2, with 7 bases lining up with TRBD1. This CDR3 has 15 residues. Germline CDR1 is SGHRS and CDR2 is YFSETQ. The J segment lost 0 bases and the V segment lost 6 bases, leaving 8 bases of the junction unmatched. The CDR3 sequence: CASMIGDSANYGYTF. For the CDR3, the DNA is TGCGCCAGCATGATCGGGGACAGCGCTAACTATGGCTACACCTTC.

The chain joins TRBV5-4 to TRBJ2-1, with 10 bases aligning to TRBD2. Trimming cost V 4 bases and J 8 bases; bases outside gene matches: 15. Germline V gene lookup returns CDR1 SGHNT and CDR2 YYREEE (reference sequence). This CDR3 spans 17 amino acids. The DNA for the CDR3 is TGTGCCAGCAGCAACCCGGAGGCTAGCGGGAGTCGAGATGAGCAGTTCTTC. It codes for CASSNPEASGSRDEQFF.

The CDR3 DNA sequence: TGTGCCAGCAGCTTTTTAGACGGGTACAATGAGCAGTTCTTC. Its protein product is CASSFLDGYNEQFF. This sequence joins TRBV7-9 and TRBJ2-1; D remains unclear. CDR3 length equals 14 residues. Trimming cost V 3 bases and J 4 bases, with 10 bases left between them. Per the germline V gene, CDR1 is SEHNR and CDR2 is FQNEAQ (reference sequence).

The chain couples TRBV9 to TRBJ1-4; D gene unclear. There are 14 residues in the CDR3. Germline CDR1 SGDLS, CDR2 YYNGEE. V shed 2 bases and J shed 7 bases, with 12 bases lying between them. CDR3 DNA sequence: TGTGCCAGCAGCGTTGGAGGGAGGGCTGAAAAACTGTTTTTT. Translated, it gives CASSVGGRAEKLFF.

The rearrangement links TRBV10-2 to TRBJ2-2; no firm D call. Germline V gene sequence: CDR1 WSHSY, CDR2 SAAADI. Trimming removed 1 base at V and 5 bases at J, with 8 bases between. The CDR3 is 14 amino acids. In DNA, the CDR3 is TGCGCCAGCAGTGAGTTTTCCAGGACCGGGGAGCTGTTTTTT. Its protein is CASSEFSRTGELFF.

This chain connects TRBV5-4 to TRBJ2-1; 13 positions agree with TRBD2. CDR3 length: 16 residues. CDR1 and CDR2 from the germline V gene are SGHNT and YYREEE (reference sequence). The junction had 5 bases not matched to a gene; V was cut back by 4 bases and J by 4 bases. The CDR3: CASSLTSGRQYNEQFF. The CDR3 DNA reads as TGTGCCAGCAGCCTGACTAGCGGGAGGCAATACAATGAGCAGTTCTTC.

The V call is TRBV5-1, the J call TRBJ2-2; D is ambiguous. V dropped 5 bases and J dropped 2 bases, with 10 bases sitting between them. This CDR3 contains 14 residues. CDR1 and CDR2 from the germline V gene are SGHRS and YFSETQ. The CDR3 loop is CASRRDFNTGELFF. The CDR3 DNA reads TGCGCCAGCAGAAGAGATTTTAACACCGGGGAGCTGTTTTTT.

The chain uses TRBV5-1 and TRBJ1-5, with 9 bases lining up with TRBD1. Germline V gene sequence: CDR1 SGHRS, CDR2 YFSETQ. The junction had 4 bases not matched to a gene; V was cut back by 3 bases and J by 3 bases. The length of the CDR3 is 15 residues. The CDR3 nucleotides are TGCGCCAGCAGCTGGACAGGGGATCCCAATCAGCCCCAGCATTTT. Translated, it gives CASSWTGDPNQPQHF.

This clonotype was recorded many times. The V call is TRBV5-1, the J call TRBJ1-1; D may be TRBD1 (6 bases). Trimming removed 2 bases from V and 8 bases from J, with 10 bases in between. The CDR3 contains 12 residues. Germline values: CDR1 SGHRS, CDR2 YFSETQ. The CDR3 loop reads CASSFLDSEAFF. The DNA of the CDR3 is TGCGCCAGCAGCTTTCTGGACAGCGAAGCTTTCTTT.

The chain joins TRBV6-5 to TRBJ2-5; 7 positions agree with TRBD1. The V and J ends lost 5 bases and 0 bases, in that order; junction bases with no gene match: 6. The germline CDR1 and CDR2 sequences are MNHEY and SVGAGI. The CDR3 length is 15 residues. CDR3 sequence reads: CASSLFTGDQETQYF. DNA of the CDR3: TGTGCCAGCAGTCTCTTCACAGGGGACCAAGAGACCCAGTACTTC.

This chain uses TRBV2 with TRBJ1-5; TRBD1 is a possible D gene (6 bases). This CDR3 has 13 amino acids. V gave up 6 bases and J gave up 3 bases, with 9 bases separating them. The V gene's germline CDR1 is SNHLY and CDR2 FYNNEI. CDR3 region: CASSRGLNQPQHF. CDR3 DNA: TGTGCCAGCAGCAGGGGACTCAATCAGCCCCAGCATTTT.

V and J are TRBV4-1 and TRBJ1-4, with D unclear. Trimming took 0 bases from V and 5 from J, leaving 10 bases between them. Germline V CDR1 and CDR2: MGHRA, YSYEKL. This CDR3 spans 15 amino acids. The CDR3 DNA is TGCGCCAGCAGCCAAGATGACCGCTTCAATGAAAAACTGTTTTTT. Residues: CASSQDDRFNEKLFF.

The gene calls are TRBV25-1 and TRBJ2-5; no firm D call. This CDR3 spans 13 amino acids. The V gene lost 8 bases and the J gene lost 3 bases, with 13 bases spanning the gap. CDR1 is MGHDK, CDR2 SYGVNS, per germline. In nucleotides, the CDR3 is TGTGCCAGCTGCCCGACTGGAGAAGAGACCCAGTACTTC. Translating it yields CASCPTGEETQYF.

This clonotype was recorded at least ten times. This chain joins TRBV28 and TRBJ1-1, with no clear D. The germline V gene has CDR1 MDHEN and CDR2 SYDVKM. Between the trimmed V and J ends, which lost 8 bases and 10 bases, there was a span of 20 bases. This CDR3 has 13 amino acids. This CDR3 reads CASVKLVGGGAFF. Written as DNA, the CDR3 is TGTGCCAGCGTTAAACTGGTGGGCGGTGGAGCTTTCTTT.

This clonotype turned up a few times. This chain uses TRBV18 with TRBJ2-5; D may be TRBD1 (5 bases). The CDR3 has 14 residues. Germline CDR1 and CDR2: KGHSH and LQKENI. With 1 base removed from V and 1 base from J, the gap between germline ends came to 7 bases. CDR3 nucleotides: TGTGCCAGCTCACCACGACAGCTCCAAGAGACCCAGTACTTC. Protein product: CASSPRQLQETQYF.

The chain is built from TRBV20-1 and TRBJ1-4, with TRBD1 as a possible D gene (6 bases). Trimming took 7 bases from V and 5 from J, leaving 14 bases between them. Germline CDR1 DFQATT, CDR2 SNEGSKA (reference sequence). The CDR3 runs 13 residues. The CDR3 region has the DNA TGCAGTGTCTTCGACAGGCAAAATGAAAAACTGTTTTTT. Its translation is CSVFDRQNEKLFF.